These T cell receptor beta chains were read from a single sample in a study of blood T cell repertoires in COVID-19. The data were produced by immunoSEQ multiplex PCR, yet TCRdb's version contains in-frame clones alone and is incomplete. The sample records about 98,000 clones, about 84% being singletons. The sample consisted of peripheral blood. Source of these receptors: an elderly woman with acute or convalescent COVID-19. CDR3s include the opening cysteine and the closing phenylalanine or tryptophan. A D gene is named only where the DNA matches it firmly. Some rows mark clone size as missing; the rest say once, few, many or name a class of expanded clone.

V	D	J	size	DNA	CDR3
TRBV7-7	.	TRBJ2-5	.	TGTGCCAGCAGCTTAGGGGCAGCTAACCAAGAGACCCAGTACTTC	CASSLGAANQETQYF
TRBV28	.	TRBJ1-2	.	TGTGCCACCACAGCTAACTATGGCTACACCTTC	CATTANYGYTF
TRBV5-1	.	TRBJ1-1	.	TGCGCCAGCAGACAGGGGAACACTGAAGCTTTCTTT	CASRQGNTEAFF
TRBV2	TRBD1	TRBJ1-2	.	TGTGCCAGCAGTGTAGAGGGACAGAGCAACTATGGCTACACCTTC	CASSVEGQSNYGYTF
TRBV9	TRBD1	TRBJ1-2	.	TGTGCCAGCAGCGTAGGACAGGGGAACTATGGCTACACCTTC	CASSVGQGNYGYTF
TRBV29-1	TRBD1	TRBJ1-1	.	TGCAGCGTTGAAGAGAATCCAACAGGGGTCGGAGAAGCTTTCTTT	CSVEENPTGVGEAFF
TRBV15	.	TRBJ2-3	.	TGTGCCACCAGCAGAGATAGCTGGGGGGACGTCTCGGCAGATACGCAGTATTTT	CATSRDSWGDVSADTQYF
TRBV6-1	TRBD1	TRBJ1-2	.	TGTGCCAGCAGGAGGACAGGGAATTATGGCTACACCTTC	CASRRTGNYGYTF
TRBV5-5	.	TRBJ2-1	.	TGTGCCAGCAGCCGCCTGGGGGGCTCCTACAATGAGCAGTTCTTC	CASSRLGGSYNEQFF
TRBV21-1	.	TRBJ1-1	.	TGTGCCAGTGGGAAGGGGACAGGGCGGAAGGTGGCTGAAGCTTTCTTT	CASGKGTGRKVAEAFF
TRBV7-2	.	TRBJ2-1	.	TGTGCCAGCAGCTTAGGGGTCGACAATCCCTACAATGAGCAGTTCTTC	CASSLGVDNPYNEQFF
TRBV5-6	TRBD1	TRBJ1-3	.	TGTGCCAGCAGCTGGACGCCAGGGGGCCACTCTGGAAACACCATATATTTT	CASSWTPGGHSGNTIYF
TRBV9	.	TRBJ2-5	once	TGTGCCAGCAGCGTAGGTCGCAGTCAAGAGACCCAGTACTTC	CASSVGRSQETQYF
TRBV28	.	TRBJ2-2	.	TGTGCCAGCAGCCTGGGGGGACAGTTGCCCACCGGGGAGCTGTTTTTT	CASSLGGQLPTGELFF
TRBV19	.	TRBJ1-1	.	TGTGCCAGTAGTATAGTCGGAGGGGCCACTGAAGCTTTCTTT	CASSIVGGATEAFF
TRBV9	.	TRBJ2-3	.	TGTGCCAGCAGCGTAGTACTTGATACGCAGTATTTT	CASSVVLDTQYF
TRBV11-3	TRBD1	TRBJ1-5	.	TGTGCCAGCAGCTTCGACAGGGTCCTTCTGCATCAGCCCCAGCATTTT	CASSFDRVLLHQPQHF
TRBV12-3/TRBV12-4	.	TRBJ1-2	.	TGTGCCAGCAGTTACGGGGATGGCTACACCTTC	CASSYGDGYTF
TRBV19	.	TRBJ1-4	.	TGTGCCAGTAGTATTACAGGGTTGAGACTGTTTTTT	CASSITGLRLFF
TRBV5-1	TRBD1	TRBJ2-2	.	TGCGCCAGCAGCTTGGGAGGCAGGGGGTCCGGGGAGCTGTTTTTT	CASSLGGRGSGELFF
TRBV18	.	TRBJ1-2	.	TGTGCCAGCTCACCGGCCTCGGTGGGGAGAGAGCATGGCTACACCTTC	CASSPASVGREHGYTF
TRBV6-2/TRBV6-3	.	TRBJ1-4	.	TGTGCCAGCAGTGACGTGGAGGAAAAACTGTTTTTT	CASSDVEEKLFF
TRBV10-3	TRBD1	TRBJ1-1	.	TGTGCCATCAGTGAGTCGATAACAGGGGAATCGGCTTTCTTT	CAISESITGESAFF
TRBV19	TRBD1	TRBJ2-2	many	TGTGCCAGTAGATCAGGGGGCGGCGGGGAGCTGTTTTTT	CASRSGGGGELFF
TRBV21-1	.	TRBJ2-1	.	TGTGCCAGCGGGGGACACCCCTACAATGAGCAGTTCTTC	CASGGHPYNEQFF
TRBV6-5	TRBD2	TRBJ2-5	.	TGTGCCAGCAGGCGGGGGGGCCTGATCGAGACCCAGTACTTC	CASRRGGLIETQYF
TRBV5-1	TRBD1	TRBJ2-3	.	TGCGCCAGCAGCTTGGAGAGGGGGCACGTAGATACGCAGTATTTT	CASSLERGHVDTQYF
TRBV5-1	TRBD2	TRBJ2-1	.	TGCGCCAGCAGCTTGGCTGATGGCGGGGGGGTCGGTGAGCAGTTCTTC	CASSLADGGGVGEQFF
TRBV28	.	TRBJ1-5	few	TGTGCCAGCAGCTATACAGGGCGCGGCAATCAGCCCCAGCATTTT	CASSYTGRGNQPQHF
TRBV6-5	.	TRBJ1-2	.	TGTGCCAGCAGTTACTCGAATAATGCCGGGACATTAGACTTC	CASSYSNNAGTLDF
TRBV7-2	.	TRBJ1-5	few	TGTGCCAGCAGCGCAGGACAGCCAAATCAGCCCCAGCATTTT	CASSAGQPNQPQHF
TRBV28	.	TRBJ1-4	.	TGTGCCACCCTCCTCCCGGGAAGGTACGAAAAACTGTTTTTT	CATLLPGRYEKLFF
TRBV28	.	TRBJ1-6	.	TGTGCCAGCAGTTCCAATTCGGCGGGGTCCTATAATTCACCCCTCCACTTT	CASSSNSAGSYNSPLHF
TRBV2	.	TRBJ1-1	.	.	CASSFGQGSITFF
TRBV15	TRBD2	TRBJ2-1	.	TGTGCCACCAGCAGGCCTTGGCGGGGGGCAGCGAGCGAGCAGTTCTTC	CATSRPWRGAASEQFF
TRBV6-6	.	TRBJ1-1	few	TGTGCCAGCAATCGGAGGAACACTGAAGCTTTCTTT	CASNRRNTEAFF
TRBV28	.	TRBJ1-2	.	TGTGCCAGCAGCAGACAAGACTATGGCTACACCTTC	CASSRQDYGYTF
TRBV7-3	TRBD1	TRBJ2-5	.	TGTGCCAGCAGCCCGAGGACAGGGCCTAGGGAGACCCAGTACTTC	CASSPRTGPRETQYF
TRBV11-2	.	TRBJ1-3	.	TGTGCCAGCAGCGACCGGAGCTCTGGAAACACCATATATTTT	CASSDRSSGNTIYF
TRBV5-1	TRBD2	TRBJ2-1	.	TGCGCCAGCAGCGCGACTAGCGCGGCATATGAGCAGTTCTTC	CASSATSAAYEQFF